The sequence of this T cell receptor beta chain was determined in a study of persistence of HIV-infected CD4 T cells. As for the study in general: Multiple blood draws of up to about 180 mL, except two donors with single leukapheresis.

Turning to this clone: Antigen: not known.

Cells were stimulated with overlapping HIV-1 Gag 15-mer peptides. CD40L-negative CD69-negative CD45RO-high memory CD4+ T cells were sorted as populations depleted of antigen-responding cells. CDR3 size: 15 residues. Germline V gene lookup returns CDR1 MNHNS and CDR2 SASEGT. Trimming shortened V by 2 bases and J by 10 bases, and 17 bases separated the two germline ends. The immunoSEQ assay was version 4, run in survey mode. Some clones are missing from TCRdb's copy, which holds only in-frame ones; the method was immunoSEQ multiplex PCR. The data hold 35,000 or so clones, with over 75% observed a single time.

This TCR was sampled from an adult with HIV. The donor label of this sample is uncertain. The chain has TRBV6-1 and TRBJ2-2, with D possibly TRBD2 on 5 matching bases. The specimen comprised cultured CD4+ T cells from PBMCs, sampled from a patient who received antiretroviral therapy. The CDR3 DNA reads TGTGCCAGCAGTGAATACGGACGAGGACGGGAGGAGCTGTTTTTT. Protein: CASSEYGRGREELFF.